The 29 T cell receptor beta chains in this list originate from one sample, sequenced in a study of shared clonotypes between healthy human individuals. The table came from immunoSEQ multiplex PCR; TCRdb's copy has only in-frame clones and leaves some out. The data contain approximately 1,000,000 clones, about 80% of them seen just once; the ten biggest clones take up 0.5% to 0.6%. Sequencing input: memory CD4+ T cells from PBMCs. The subset denotes: CD45RA-negative fraction. The origin of the receptors is a man in his late teens or twenties in good health. Some clones in this sample may be carry-over from other donors' samples.

This clone was counted a few times. This chain connects TRBV4-1 to TRBJ1-1; a possible D gene is TRBD1 (6 bases). The CDR3 spans 15 residues. The V end was cut by 4 bases, the J end by 3 bases, with 15 bases between. Germline CDR1 MGHRA, CDR2 YSYEKL. CDR3 sequence: CASSRLQGGHTEAFF. In nucleotides, the CDR3 is TGCGCCAGCAGCCGATTACAGGGAGGGCACACTGAAGCTTTCTTT.

The rearrangement joins TRBV7-9 to TRBJ2-5, with TRBD2 matching 7 bases. Germline-derived CDR1 and CDR2 are SEHNR and FQNEAQ (reference sequence). V shed 4 bases and J 1 base; nucleotides not matched to a gene: 9. The CDR3 extends over 16 amino acids. CDR3 DNA sequence: TGTGCCAGCAGCTACCCTTGGAGCGGGACCCAAGAGACCCAGTACTTC. Protein product: CASSYPWSGTQETQYF. Together with reference TRBV7-9 and TRBJ2-5, the CDR3 gives the full variable domain: DTGVSQNPRHKITKRGQNVTFRCDPISEHNRLYWYRQTLGQGPEFLTYFQNEAQLEKSRLLSDRFSAERPKGSFSTLEIQRTEQGDSAMYLCASSYPWSGTQETQYFGPGTRLLVL.

The rearrangement links TRBV28 to TRBJ2-1; tentative D call: TRBD2 (6 bases). The length of the CDR3 is 14 residues. Germline CDR1 is MDHEN and CDR2 is SYDVKM. Deletions cut 6 bases from V and 9 bases from J, with 18 bases between. The CDR3 loop is CASSHPRLEGEQFF. DNA of the CDR3: TGTGCCAGCAGCCACCCTCGACTAGAAGGTGAGCAGTTCTTC.

This chain joins TRBV6-5 and TRBJ1-1, with D hard to call. The CDR3 length is 14 residues. Germline CDR1 MNHEY, CDR2 SVGAGI. V was clipped by 0 bases and J by 7 bases, with 12 bases between them. The CDR3 protein is CASSYSGRTLEAFF. CDR3 DNA sequence: TGTGCCAGCAGTTACTCCGGCAGGACCCTTGAAGCTTTCTTT.

The V call is TRBV11-3, the J call TRBJ2-5; D unclear. Trimming took off 2 bases at V and 5 bases at J, with 9 bases between the two ends. The CDR3 sequence is 13 residues long. The germline CDR1 and CDR2 sequences are SGHNT and YENEEA. CDR3 bases: TGTGCCAGCAGCTTAACCCGATGGGAGACCCAGTACTTC. Translated: CASSLTRWETQYF.

The V gene is TRBV2, the J gene TRBJ2-7; D remains ambiguous. V lost 6 bases to trimming and J lost 5 bases, with 11 bases between them. This CDR3 contains 12 residues. From germline, CDR1 is SNHLY and CDR2 FYNNEI. The CDR3 bases are TGTGCCAGCAGGTTCTCGGGCAACGAGCAGTACTTC. It is translated as CASRFSGNEQYF.

In its sample, this clone was seen a few times. The DNA for the CDR3 is TGTGCCAGCAGCGTAGCTAGCGGGAAACTCTACGAGCAGTACTTC. It encodes CASSVASGKLYEQYF. V gene TRBV9 combines with J gene TRBJ2-7; 9 positions agree with TRBD2. This CDR3 is built from 15 residues. Germline CDR1 and CDR2: SGDLS and YYNGEE. Unmatched junction bases numbered 4, after V lost 0 bases and J lost 3 bases.

CDR3 in DNA: TGTGCCACCACTCCGTCCTCTAGCGGGAGACTGATCTACGAGCAGTACTTC. Amino acids: CATTPSSSGRLIYEQYF. V gene TRBV28 combines with J gene TRBJ2-7; TRBD2 matches 10 bases. Germline V CDR1 and CDR2: MDHEN, SYDVKM. The CDR3 is 17 amino acids. V dropped 10 bases and J dropped 3; count of bases not matched to a gene: 18.

CDR3 DNA sequence: TGTGCCAGCAGCTTCGGCCCAAGCGGGAGCACAGATACGCAGTATTTT. Residues: CASSFGPSGSTDTQYF. This sequence joins TRBV7-3 and TRBJ2-3; D possibly corresponds to TRBD2 (6 bases). The CDR3 is 16 amino acids. Trimming removed 3 bases at V and 0 bases at J, with 13 bases between. Germline values: CDR1 SGHTA, CDR2 FQGTGA.

The chain joins TRBV9 to TRBJ1-4, with D unresolved. Trimming stripped 4 bases from V and 2 bases from J, with 9 bases between. The CDR3 consists of 14 residues. CDR1 and CDR2 from the germline V gene are SGDLS and YYNGEE. CDR3 coding DNA: TGTGCCAGCAGCCTCGGCGGCACTAATGAAAAACTGTTTTTT. Translated, it gives CASSLGGTNEKLFF.

The V gene is TRBV18, the J gene TRBJ1-5, with TRBD1 matching over 7 bases. This CDR3 has 15 residues. CDR1 is KGHSH, CDR2 LQKENI, per germline. The trim removed 3 bases at V and 7 bases at J, leaving 9 bases unmatched. CDR3 DNA: TGTGCCAGCTCACCTCAGGGACAGTCCATCCAGCCCCAGCATTTT. It codes for CASSPQGQSIQPQHF.

In this sample, this clone turned up once. The rearrangement joins TRBV5-4 to TRBJ2-7; the D call may be TRBD1 or TRBD2 (5 bases each). The germline CDR1 and CDR2 sequences are SGHNT and YYREEE (reference sequence). Trimming removed 3 bases at V and 2 bases at J, with 15 bases between. This CDR3 contains 15 residues. Here the CDR3 DNA reads TGTGCCAGCAGCTCGGCCCCTCGGGGCACCTACGAGCAGTACTTC. Protein: CASSSAPRGTYEQYF.

The V call is TRBV30, the J call TRBJ1-1; 9 nucleotides agree with TRBD1. With V trimmed by 8 bases and J by 3 bases, 10 bases remained unmatched. The length of the CDR3 is 14 residues. The V gene's germline CDR1 is GTSNPN and CDR2 SVGIG (reference sequence). The CDR3 loop reads CARDATGGDTEAFF. The CDR3 nucleotides read TGTGCCCGGGATGCGACAGGGGGTGACACTGAAGCTTTCTTT.

This chain connects TRBV18 to TRBJ2-3; TRBD1 might be the D (6 bases). V lost 4 bases and J lost 2, with 16 bases in between. Germline values: CDR1 KGHSH, CDR2 LQKENI. This CDR3 is 16 amino acids long. The CDR3 sequence is CASSRDQQGTTDTQYF. In nucleotides, the CDR3 is TGTGCCAGCTCACGCGATCAACAGGGTACCACAGATACGCAGTATTTT.

In this sample, this clone turned up a few times. The V gene is TRBV5-8, the J gene TRBJ2-3; D is unclear. The germline V gene encodes CDR1 SGHTS and CDR2 YDEGEE. The CDR3 consists of 12 residues. V shed 0 bases and J shed 4 bases, with 3 bases lying between them. The CDR3 is CASSLDADTQYF. The CDR3 DNA sequence: TGTGCCAGCAGCTTGGACGCAGATACGCAGTATTTT.

The genes are TRBV14 and TRBJ1-2; D is ambiguous. Germline V gene sequence: CDR1 SGHDN, CDR2 FVKESK. With 4 bases removed from V and 2 bases from J, the gap between germline ends came to 8 bases. The CDR3 is 13 amino acids. DNA of the CDR3: TGTGCCAGCAGCCTGGGCTTCAACTATGGCTACACCTTC. This gives the protein CASSLGFNYGYTF.

Notes on this clone: This sample includes further DNA sequences coding for the same CDR3. The gene calls are TRBV18 and TRBJ2-7; D unresolved. The CDR3 is 14 amino acids. CDR1 KGHSH and CDR2 LQKENI come from the germline V gene. Deletions cut 6 bases from V and 0 bases from J, with 12 bases between. CDR3 in DNA: TGTGCCAGCTCCCCAGGCTCGAGCTCCTACGAGCAGTACTTC. Its protein is CASSPGSSSYEQYF.

A note on this clone: Other DNA sequences within the sample encode an identical CDR3. The gene calls are TRBV4-2 and TRBJ2-7, with TRBD2 matching 9 bases. The CDR3 extends over 14 amino acids. V was pared by 1 base and J by 6 bases, with 4 bases of the junction left unmatched. Per germline, CDR1 LGHNA and CDR2 YNFKEQ. The CDR3 DNA follows: TGTGCCAGCAGCCAAGGCCCAGCGGGAGGCGAGCAGTACTTC. Protein sequence: CASSQGPAGGEQYF.

J is TRBJ2-2 and V is TRBV4-1, with D uncertain. V was pared by 1 base and J by 4 bases, with 4 bases between. Per germline, CDR1 MGHRA and CDR2 YSYEKL. The CDR3 runs 13 residues. This CDR3 reads CASSQGSTGELFF. The CDR3 nucleotides are TGCGCCAGCAGCCAAGGCTCCACCGGGGAGCTGTTTTTT.

Remarks on this clone: Given a much more abundant clone one base away, this may be a read error. This chain uses TRBV7-3 with TRBJ1-5; TRBD1 agrees at 10 bases. The CDR3 is 19 residues long. Per germline, CDR1 SGHTA and CDR2 FQGTGA. The CDR3 DNA reads TGTGCCAGTAGCTTAGCAAGTTTGTTAAGGACAGGGGGTAATCAGCCCCAGCATTTT. It yields the protein CASSLASLLRTGGNQPQHF.

The chain links TRBV11-2 to TRBJ2-3; 8 nucleotides line up with TRBD1. With 8 bases clipped from V and 3 bases from J, the junction kept 7 bases outside the gene matches. The CDR3 consists of 14 residues. Germline V gives CDR1 SGHAT, CDR2 FQNNGV. CDR3 sequence: CASSGGAGTDTQYF. In DNA, the CDR3 is TGTGCCAGCTCAGGGGGCGCGGGAACAGATACGCAGTATTTT.

The chain has TRBV7-2 and TRBJ2-2; D gene ambiguous. Germline CDR1 and CDR2: SGHTA and FQGNSA. The CDR3 runs 14 residues. Trimming cost V 1 base and J 4 bases, with 7 bases left between them. The CDR3 DNA sequence: TGTGCCAGCAGCTTAGAGTTCGGCACCGGGGAGCTGTTTTTT. Its protein is CASSLEFGTGELFF. Drawing the rest from reference TRBV7-2 and TRBJ2-2, the complete variable domain is GAGVSQSPSNKVTEKGKDVELRCDPISGHTALYWYRQSLGQGLEFLIYFQGNSAPDKSGLPSDRFSAERTGGSVSTLTIQRTQQEDSAVYLCASSLEFGTGELFFGEGSRLTVL.

This clone was observed a few times. The CDR3 sequence: CASTRTGESGNTIYF. The CDR3 DNA is TGTGCCAGCACCCGGACAGGGGAATCTGGAAACACCATATATTTT. The chain has TRBV6-1 and TRBJ1-3; 9 nucleotides align to TRBD1. The V and J ends lost 7 bases and 1 base, in that order; junction bases with no gene match: 5. This CDR3 contains 15 residues. Germline loops: CDR1 MNHNS, CDR2 SASEGT.

The genes are TRBV28 and TRBJ1-5; D unclear. CDR1 and CDR2 (germline): MDHEN, SYDVKM. Trimming took 7 bases from V and 2 from J, leaving 15 bases between them. The CDR3 consists of 15 residues. CDR3 sequence: CASISGFVGNQPQHF. CDR3 nucleotide sequence: TGTGCCAGCATTTCGGGGTTTGTTGGCAATCAGCCCCAGCATTTT.

This clone was detected only a few times. The CDR3 DNA follows: TGTGCCAGCAGCCCCGGGATGAACACCGGGGAGCTGTTTTTT. Protein sequence: CASSPGMNTGELFF. The chain is built from TRBV6-5 and TRBJ2-2, with D possibly TRBD2 on 5 matching bases. Germline V gene sequence: CDR1 MNHEY, CDR2 SVGAGI. The CDR3 is 14 amino acids. V dropped 6 bases and J dropped 1 base, with 9 bases sitting between them.

The chain recombines TRBV5-4 with TRBJ2-2; TRBD2 matches at 11 bases. The germline gives CDR1 SGHNT, CDR2 YYREEE (reference sequence). This CDR3 comprises 15 residues. J lost 13 bases, V lost 0 bases, and 8 bases had no gene match. The CDR3 here is CASSLGSGRANRLFF. The CDR3 nucleotides read TGTGCCAGCAGCTTGGGTAGCGGGAGGGCCAATAGGCTGTTTTTT.

The chain combines TRBV6-5 with TRBJ1-2; D unresolved. The V gene lost 2 bases and the J gene lost 7 bases, with 17 bases spanning the gap. Germline CDR1 reads MNHEY; CDR2 reads SVGAGI. This CDR3 comprises 15 residues. CDR3 sequence: CASSYNFRVLGGYTF. The DNA for the CDR3 is TGTGCCAGCAGTTACAATTTTCGGGTCCTCGGTGGCTACACCTTC.

This clone was seen once. This chain connects TRBV30 to TRBJ1-4, with D perhaps matching TRBD1 (5 bases). The germline V and J ends were trimmed by 2 bases and 14 bases, with 15 bases remaining between them. Germline V gene data show CDR1 as GTSNPN and CDR2 as SVGIG (reference sequence). This CDR3 comprises 12 residues. CDR3 DNA: TGTGCCTGGAGTCCAAGGTTGGGGCGGCTGTTTTTT. Its translation: CAWSPRLGRLFF.

The chain employs TRBV29-1 and TRBJ1-2, with D possibly being TRBD1 (5 bases). The CDR3 has 14 residues. Trimming left V 5 bases short and J 4 bases short, with 17 bases between. CDR1 and CDR2 from the germline V gene are SQVTM and ANQGSEA. In DNA form, the CDR3 reads TGCAGCGTTAGAATGGGAGGGGTTACCTATGGCTACACCTTC. It translates to CSVRMGGVTYGYTF.